This T cell receptor beta chain was captured by sequencing in a study of OX40 agonist ivuxolimab in advanced cancers. Study information: It was ivuxolimab, an agonistic anti-OX40 (CD134) antibody, that patients were treated with. Study-level results: Certain nonresponders likewise exhibited a low normalized T-cell clonal expansion.

Clones were read by immunoSEQ multiplex PCR, and TCRdb kept only the in-frame ones, dropping some. This sample has around 68,000 clones, with 91% found just once. In its sample, this clone was seen once. Its antigen is not identified. The sample here was CD4+ or CD8+ T cells sorted from blood, taken in a trial of the OX40 agonist ivuxolimab. This clonotype originated in an adult with an advanced solid tumor such as melanoma, head and neck, liver or kidney cancer.

CDR3 DNA: TGTGCCAGCAGACAAGGGGTATCGGCTTCCTATTACATTCAGTACTTC. Protein sequence: CASRQGVSASYYIQYF. The genes are TRBV27 and TRBJ2-4; possible D gene TRBD1, 5 bases. This CDR3 has 16 amino acids. The germline gives CDR1 MNHEY, CDR2 SMNVEV (reference sequence). The V end was cut by 6 bases, the J end by 8 bases, with 23 bases between.